These 19 T cell receptor beta chains were all obtained from the same sample, sequenced in a study of radiotherapy plus CTLA-4 blockade in lung cancer. Libraries were prepared by immunoSEQ multiplex PCR; TCRdb keeps only in-frame clonotypes and omits some of them. The table lists some 60,000 clones, less than 85% of them singletons. Material: peripheral blood, obtained from a patient treated with radiotherapy plus ipilimumab. The source is a human donor with non-small cell lung cancer who had a complete response to radiotherapy plus ipilimumab.

The rearrangement uses TRBV2 and TRBJ1-5; D is undetermined. CDR1 is SNHLY, CDR2 FYNNEI, per germline. The CDR3 has 14 amino acids. Trimming shortened V by 7 bases and J by 0 bases, and 10 bases separated the two germline ends. CDR3 nucleotides: TGTGCCAGCATGATTCAGTATAGCAATCAGCCCCAGCATTTT. The encoded protein is CASMIQYSNQPQHF.

The gene calls are TRBV7-2 and TRBJ1-3, with D unresolved. This CDR3 is 13 amino acids long. CDR1 and CDR2 (germline): SGHTA, FQGNSA. Trimming pared 3 bases from V and 4 bases from J, leaving 7 bases between. CDR3 in amino acids: CASSFTVGNTIYF. The CDR3, as DNA: TGTGCCAGCAGCTTTACTGTCGGAAACACCATATATTTT.

The rearrangement joins TRBV5-1 to TRBJ2-5; TRBD2 matches at 9 bases. CDR1 is SGHRS, CDR2 YFSETQ, per germline. CDR3 length: 14 residues. V was clipped by 6 bases and J by 7 bases; unmatched bases: 10. CDR3 sequence reads: CASTTSGLVTTQYF. In DNA, the CDR3 is TGCGCCAGCACTACTAGCGGGTTGGTTACGACCCAGTACTTC.

The sample holds a few counts of this clone. The V and J genes are TRBV9 and TRBJ2-3, with 8 positions matching TRBD2. The CDR3 totals 16 residues. Germline V gene sequence: CDR1 SGDLS, CDR2 YYNGEE. Losses at the gene ends were 0 bases for V and 4 bases for J; bases not matched to a gene: 7. The CDR3 is CASSVATGGPADTQYF. The CDR3 DNA sequence: TGTGCCAGCAGCGTAGCGACGGGAGGGCCTGCAGATACGCAGTATTTT.

This clone was counted once. The chain recombines TRBV7-9 with TRBJ2-1; 8 positions match TRBD1. Unmatched junction bases numbered 6, after V lost 8 bases and J lost 0 bases. This CDR3 contains 15 residues. Germline lookup yields CDR1 SEHNR and CDR2 FQNEAQ (reference sequence). The CDR3 nucleotides are TGTGCCAGCTCCCCGGACAGGGTCTCCTACAATGAGCAGTTCTTC. It is translated as CASSPDRVSYNEQFF.

This clone was seen only once. V and J are TRBV6-1 and TRBJ2-5; 9 nucleotides match TRBD1. The J call may be in error: the DNA end matches TRBJ2-7 better. Germline assignment: CDR1 MNHNS and CDR2 SASEGT. This CDR3 has 17 residues. CDR3 nucleotides: TGTGCCAGCAGTGTTTTAAGCGCCGGGACAGGGAAGTACGAGCAGTACTTC. As protein: CASSVLSAGTGKYEQYF.

The chain combines TRBV5-5 with TRBJ1-2, with TRBD1 matching over 7 bases. Trimming took 4 bases from V and 0 from J; bases not matched to a gene: 3. CDR1 is SGHKS, CDR2 YYEKEE, per germline (reference sequence). This CDR3 has 14 amino acids. For the CDR3, the DNA is TGTGCCAGCAGCGGTCAGGGGGCTAACTATGGCTACACCTTC. It yields the protein CASSGQGANYGYTF.

The chain uses TRBV19 and TRBJ1-5; TRBD1 is a possible D gene (6 bases). Trimming took 11 bases from V and 0 from J, leaving 23 bases between them. Germline lookup yields CDR1 LNHDA and CDR2 SQIVND (reference sequence). The CDR3 runs 17 residues. In DNA form, the CDR3 reads TGTGCCGTTGACGGCACAGGGAGAGGGGTTAGCAATCAGCCCCAGCATTTT. As protein: CAVDGTGRGVSNQPQHF.

The chain joins TRBV6-1 to TRBJ1-5; D ambiguous. The CDR3 is 14 amino acids. V was trimmed by 2 bases and J by 2 bases, leaving 7 bases between them. Germline CDR1 MNHNS, CDR2 SASEGT. The CDR3 DNA follows: TGTGCCAGCAGTGAAAATCGAGGCAATCAGCCCCAGCATTTT. This translates into CASSENRGNQPQHF.

CDR3 sequence (DNA): TGTGCCTGGAGTGCGGGACAGGCTAGCAATCAGCCCCAGCATTTT. Translating it yields CAWSAGQASNQPQHF. The chain recombines TRBV30 with TRBJ1-5; 8 nucleotides agree with TRBD1. Germline V gene data show CDR1 as GTSNPN and CDR2 as SVGIG (reference sequence). The CDR3 is made up of 15 amino acids. Trimming removed 1 base from V and 0 bases from J; junction bases left unmatched: 2.

This clone was recorded once. J is TRBJ2-2 and V is TRBV29-1; 7 positions match TRBD1. The CDR3 consists of 15 residues. Trimming cost V 4 bases and J 0 bases; bases outside gene matches: 5. Per germline, CDR1 SQVTM and CDR2 ANQGSEA. CDR3 nucleotide sequence: TGCAGCGTTGCCCCCAGGGGGACGAACACCGGGGAGCTGTTTTTT. It encodes CSVAPRGTNTGELFF.

The chain links TRBV30 to TRBJ1-5; D is perhaps TRBD1 (6 bases). The V gene lost 8 bases and the J gene lost 6 bases, with 14 bases spanning the gap. This CDR3 is 12 amino acids long. Germline V gives CDR1 GTSNPN, CDR2 SVGIG (reference sequence). The chain's CDR3 is CAGGQKGQPQHF. Written as DNA, the CDR3 is TGTGCCGGGGGACAAAAAGGTCAGCCCCAGCATTTT.

The chain carries TRBV20-1 and TRBJ1-2; D is uncertain. CDR1 is DFQATT and CDR2 is SNEGSKA in the germline V gene (reference sequence). This CDR3 contains 11 residues. V lost 4 bases and J lost 3, with 6 bases in between. The chain's CDR3 is CSANRDYGYTF. In nucleotides, the CDR3 is TGCAGTGCTAACCGGGACTATGGCTACACCTTC.

This chain links TRBV5-1 with TRBJ2-1, with 11 nucleotides matching TRBD2. This CDR3 spans 15 amino acids. Trimming at V came to 5 bases and at J to 3 bases, leaving 4 bases not matched to a gene. The germline V gene has CDR1 SGHRS and CDR2 YFSETQ. The CDR3 reads CASSPGLAGYNEQFF. The CDR3 nucleotides are TGCGCCAGCAGTCCTGGACTAGCGGGCTACAATGAGCAGTTCTTC.

CDR3 nucleotide sequence: TGCGCCAGCAGCTCGGGACAGAGGGATGAAAAACTGTTTTTT. This sequence encodes CASSSGQRDEKLFF. The chain is built from TRBV5-1 and TRBJ1-4, with 7 bases identical to TRBD1. J was trimmed by 6 bases and V by 3 bases; bases with no gene match: 5. Germline CDR1 reads SGHRS; CDR2 reads YFSETQ. The CDR3 has 14 amino acids.

V is TRBV11-2 and J is TRBJ2-2; D unclear. This CDR3 spans 12 amino acids. The V gene lost 5 bases and the J gene lost 1 base, with 2 bases spanning the gap. Germline V CDR1 and CDR2: SGHAT, FQNNGV. The CDR3 region is CASSQNTGELFF. The CDR3 bases are TGTGCCAGCAGCCAGAACACCGGGGAGCTGTTTTTT.

The gene calls are TRBV9 and TRBJ1-6; TRBD1 agrees at 9 bases. There are 16 residues in the CDR3. From germline, CDR1 is SGDLS and CDR2 YYNGEE. The ends lost 4 bases at V and 7 bases at J; junction bases unmatched: 9. The CDR3 spells CASSSGQGSQNSPLHF. The CDR3 DNA reads as TGTGCCAGCAGCTCGGGACAGGGCAGTCAGAATTCACCCCTCCACTTT.

The J gene is TRBJ2-3, the V gene TRBV5-1; D is perhaps TRBD2 (5 bases). Germline V gene sequence: CDR1 SGHRS, CDR2 YFSETQ. The CDR3 has 14 amino acids. With 0 bases removed from V and 2 bases from J, the gap between germline ends came to 7 bases. DNA for the CDR3: TGCGCCAGCAGCTTGGGGGAGAACACAGATACGCAGTATTTT. It is translated as CASSLGENTDTQYF.

The chain couples TRBV19 to TRBJ2-3; 12 bases agree with TRBD1. This CDR3 has 14 amino acids. Per the germline V gene, CDR1 is LNHDA and CDR2 is SQIVND (reference sequence). Trimming at V came to 6 bases and at J to 7 bases, leaving 5 bases not matched to a gene. CDR3 nucleotides: TGTGCCAGTAGGGGGACAGGGGGCGCGAATACGCAGTATTTT. Translated, it gives CASRGTGGANTQYF.